This record looks at one TCR beta chain sequence and its context. The CDR3 has 13 residues. With 5 bases clipped from V and 3 bases from J, the junction kept 1 base outside the gene matches. Germline V lookup: CDR1 SGHRS, CDR2 YFSETQ. Sequenced by immunoSEQ multiplex PCR; TCRdb stores in-frame clones only, minus some. Found here are 35,000 or so clones, 92% of them singletons; the top ten hold around 0.48%. The data were taken from a study of T cell changes during pregnancy in multiple sclerosis. The receptor comes from a female donor with multiple sclerosis, enrolled in a pregnancy study. The V call is TRBV5-1, the J call TRBJ2-1; 8 bases are shared with TRBD2. Sequencing used CD4+ T cells from peripheral blood mononuclear cells, obtained after pregnancy. The chain's CDR3 is CASSSGIYNEQFF. CDR3 sequence (DNA): TGCGCCAGCAGTAGCGGGATCTACAATGAGCAGTTCTTC.